The source of this T cell receptor beta chain is a study of shared clonotypes between healthy human individuals. Libraries were prepared by immunoSEQ multiplex PCR; TCRdb keeps only in-frame clonotypes and omits some of them. There are approximately 2.3 million clones in the sample; 85% to 95% occur only once, and 0.39% lies in the top ten. Sequencing was performed on naive CD4+ T cells from PBMCs. Indicated subset: CD45RA+ positively selected. This TCR was recovered from a man aged 18 to 35 in good health. Some clones in this sample may be carry-over from other donors' samples.

In DNA, the CDR3 is TGTGCCAGCAGCTTACTTGGACAGGGCACTGAAGCTTTCTTT. This encodes CASSLLGQGTEAFF. V usage is TRBV7-2 and J usage is TRBJ1-1; 8 bases align to TRBD1. CDR1 is SGHTA, CDR2 FQGNSA, per germline. The V gene end was trimmed by 2 bases and the J gene end by 4 bases; junction bases not matched to a gene: 3. This CDR3 is 14 amino acids long.